This entry is about one T cell receptor (beta chain). Data came from immunoSEQ multiplex PCR; TCRdb stores just in-frame clones and leaves some out. Here the sample spans about 33,000 clones, around 94% being singletons. This record comes from a study of T cell changes during pregnancy in multiple sclerosis. CDR3 length equals 18 residues. The V gene's germline CDR1 is LGHNA and CDR2 YSLEER. The V and J ends lost 2 bases and 2 bases, in that order; junction bases with no gene match: 11. This receptor was obtained from a female donor with multiple sclerosis, enrolled in a pregnancy study. Sequenced: PBMCs (not recorded whether the cells were cultured). The chain combines TRBV4-3 with TRBJ2-1; 8 nucleotides agree with TRBD2. The CDR3 bases are TGCGCCAGCAGCCAAATGCCACTAGCGGAGTTTACCTACAATGAGCAGTTCTTC. Encoded protein: CASSQMPLAEFTYNEQFF.